This TCR beta chain was identified during a study of OX40 agonist ivuxolimab in advanced cancers. Generated by immunoSEQ multiplex PCR, the TCRdb table keeps only in-frame clones and is missing some. Of approximately 90,000 clones listed, around 90% are singletons. Germline assignment: CDR1 SGHTA and CDR2 FQGNSA. V lost 5 bases and J lost 2, with 13 bases in between. This CDR3 contains 14 residues. This specimen was CD4+ or CD8+ T cells sorted from blood, taken in a trial of the OX40 agonist ivuxolimab. This clonotype was obtained from an adult with an advanced solid tumor such as melanoma, head and neck, liver or kidney cancer. This chain links TRBV7-2 with TRBJ2-7, with a weak D call TRBD1 (6 bases). In DNA form, the CDR3 reads TGTGCCAGCAGCCACACCGGGACAACCTACGAGCAGTACTTC. Its translation is CASSHTGTTYEQYF.